This TCR beta chain was obtained from a study of graft-versus-host responses after intestinal transplantation. About the research overall: Tacrolimus plus steroids were given to all recipients for approximately 3 years, preceded by anti-thymocyte globulin induction.

As to this clone: Its antigen is not identified.

The CDR3 has 16 amino acids. Germline V gene data show CDR1 as MNHNY and CDR2 as SVGAGI (reference sequence). Overall study findings and caveats: GvH clonotypes were identified within recipient marrow, with a subset emerging first in ileum or blood. Early post-transplant HvG declines showed an association with peak circulating GvH clone levels.

Produced via immunoSEQ multiplex PCR; TCRdb's table is partial and in-frame only. Of over 120,000 clones in the sample, about 90% were seen once. The sample was unstimulated CD4+ T cells sorted from spleen or lymph node cells, taken before intestinal transplant. The receptor was derived from a human donor who received an intestinal transplant. This chain uses TRBV6-6 with TRBJ2-5; either TRBD1 or TRBD2 may fit D (7 bases each). The J call may not be correct, given that the DNA end is closer to TRBJ2-7. The CDR3 loop reads CASSYSGGGAPYEQYF. CDR3 coding DNA: TGTGCCAGCAGTTACTCGGGAGGGGGCGCCCCGTACGAGCAGTACTTC.